A selection of T cell receptor beta chains follows, all from one sample in a study of glioma-infiltrating T cells. TCRdb reanalysed the multiplex PCR reads using MiXCR and keeps one entry per CDR3 protein. The sample has a few hundred thousand distinct CDR3 sequences; roughly two fifths are singletons. Sequencing was carried out using glioma tissue, nonneoplastic brain tissue, or PBMCs (not recorded which). Every receptor here comes from a human donor with low-grade glioma or glioblastoma, undergoing nonglioma brain surgery, or in good health (not recorded which). Each CDR3 is given with its conserved first and last residue. D genes are given only for firm matches. Clone size is stated in some rows and not others, as once, few, many or a class when expanded.

few,-,TRBV2,TRBJ1-4,CASRRRSNEKLFF,TGTGCCAGCAGACGTCGATCTAATGAAAAACTGTTTTTT
once,TRBD1,TRBV27,TRBJ2-7,CASSLSGGQGSSYEQYF,TGTGCCAGCAGTTTATCGGGGGGACAGGGAAGCTCCTACGAGCAGTACTTC
many,-,TRBV6-1,TRBJ2-7,CASASYRTYEQYF,TGTGCCAGCGCCTCCTATCGGACGTACGAGCAGTACTTC
few,-,TRBV7-9,TRBJ2-1,CASDDFYNEQFF,TGTGCCAGCGACGACTTTTACAATGAGCAGTTCTTC
-,TRBD1,TRBV5-1,TRBJ1-1,CASSLRTGNTEAFF,TGCGCCAGCAGCCTCAGGACAGGGAACACTGAAGCTTTCTTT
-,TRBD2,TRBV11-2,TRBJ2-1,CASSLRTSGGWNEQFF,TGTGCCAGCAGCTTAAGGACTAGCGGGGGGTGGAATGAGCAGTTCTTC
few,-,TRBV4-3,TRBJ2-7,CASSQDWGNSYEQYF,TGCGCCAGCAGCCAAGATTGGGGGAACTCCTACGAGCAGTACTTC
few,TRBD2,TRBV7-8,TRBJ2-1,CASSPGGLADPNEQFF,TGTGCCAGCAGCCCAGGGGGACTAGCGGACCCGAATGAGCAGTTCTTC
-,-,TRBV7-2,TRBJ2-1,CASSFQASVYNEQFF,TGTGCCAGCAGCTTTCAGGCTAGCGTATACAATGAGCAGTTCTTC
-,-,TRBV6-6,TRBJ1-3,CASSSSRTAGNTIYF,TGTGCCAGCAGTTCGTCGAGGACGGCCGGAAACACCATATATTTT
-,-,TRBV6-1,TRBJ2-1,CASSKTGALANNEQFF,TGTGCCAGCAGTAAAACTGGGGCCCTAGCGAACAATGAGCAGTTCTTC
few,TRBD2,TRBV28,TRBJ2-2,CASSWASGNTGELFF,TGTGCCAGCAGTTGGGCTAGCGGAAACACCGGGGAGCTGTTTTTT
once,-,TRBV27,TRBJ1-2,CASSFRGGGNGYTF,TGTGCCAGCAGTTTCCGGGGCGGGGGCAATGGCTACACCTTC
-,TRBD2,TRBV6-2/TRBV6-3,TRBJ2-3,CSSSYQIRSGRAPTDTQYF,TGTTCTAGCAGTTACCAAATAAGGAGCGGGAGGGCTCCCACAGATACGCAGTATTTT
few,TRBD2,TRBV10-3,TRBJ2-7,CAISPDLGTSGVSYEQYF,TGTGCCATCAGCCCTGATTTAGGGACTAGCGGGGTCTCCTACGAGCAGTACTTC
few,-,TRBV6-1,TRBJ2-2,CASTKRASGELFF,TGTGCCAGCACCAAAAGGGCGTCCGGGGAGCTGTTTTTT
-,TRBD2,TRBV7-2,TRBJ2-1,CASSTGTTNEQFF,TGTGCCAGCAGCACCGGGACTACCAATGAGCAGTTCTTC
-,-,TRBV11-2,TRBJ2-1,CASSGRNGEQFF,TGTGCCAGCAGCGGGAGAAATGGTGAGCAGTTCTTC
few,TRBD1,TRBV2,TRBJ1-2,CASRAGQGAGSNYGYTF,TGTGCCAGCAGAGCGGGACAGGGGGCAGGATCTAACTATGGCTACACCTTC
-,-,TRBV20-1,TRBJ2-2,CSARQGGVTGELFF,TGCAGTGCTAGACAGGGGGGGGTCACCGGGGAGCTGTTTTTT
-,TRBD1,TRBV20-1,TRBJ1-4,CSAADPGQGNEKLFF,TGCAGTGCGGCAGACCCGGGACAGGGGAATGAAAAACTGTTTTTT
many,-,TRBV27,TRBJ1-2,CASSLFTGVGYTF,TGTGCCAGCAGTTTATTTACCGGGGTTGGCTACACCTTC
-,TRBD1,TRBV30,TRBJ2-1,CAWRADRAYNEQFF,TGTGCCTGGAGGGCGGACAGGGCCTACAATGAGCAGTTCTTC
many,-,TRBV6-5,TRBJ1-1,CASSYETANTEAFF,TGTGCCAGCAGTTACGAGACAGCGAACACTGAAGCTTTCTTT
-,-,TRBV4-1,TRBJ2-5,CASSQPLVETQYF,TGCGCCAGCAGCCAACCCCTGGTAGAGACCCAGTACTTC
-,-,TRBV4-1,TRBJ2-7,CASSPDTACEQYF,TGCGCCAGCAGCCCCGACACAGCCTGCGAGCAGTACTTC
-,TRBD2,TRBV27,TRBJ2-3,CASSGIKREGEKRTQYF,TGTGCCAGCAGTGGGATTAAGCGGGAGGGCGAGAAACGCACGCAGTATTTT
-,-,TRBV19,TRBJ2-3,CASNRALGARSQYF,TGTGCCAGTAACAGGGCTCTGGGGGCGAGGTCGCAGTATTTT
-,-,TRBV28,TRBJ1-6,CASSLVGFLNNSPLHF,TGTGCCAGCAGTTTAGTGGGTTTCCTTAATAATTCACCCCTCCACTTT
-,-,TRBV4-2,TRBJ2-7,CASSQDLSGNTYEQYF,TGTGCCAGCAGCCAAGATCTTAGCGGAAATACCTACGAGCAGTACTTC
-,-,TRBV12-3/TRBV12-4,TRBJ1-6,CASEAVDSPLHF,TGTGCCAGCGAAGCGGTGGACTCACCCCTCCACTTT
few,TRBD2,TRBV7-9,TRBJ2-3,CASSSGLAGGSTDTQYF,TGTGCCAGCAGTTCGGGACTAGCGGGAGGGAGCACAGATACGCAGTATTTT
-,TRBD1,TRBV29-1,TRBJ2-7,CSVEDGGQGIIEQYF,TGCAGCGTTGAAGATGGGGGACAGGGGATAATCGAGCAGTACTTC
few,-,TRBV2,TRBJ1-2,CASSLGFPGTANYGYTF,TGTGCCAGCAGTCTAGGCTTCCCAGGGACCGCTAACTATGGCTACACCTTC
many,-,TRBV28,TRBJ1-5,CASSLFGRLGQPQHF,TGTGCCAGCAGTTTATTCGGCAGGTTGGGTCAGCCCCAGCATTTT
few,-,TRBV29-1,TRBJ1-1,CSVEGLLGGTEAFF,TGCAGCGTTGAAGGGCTTCTGGGAGGCACTGAAGCTTTCTTT
few,-,TRBV16,TRBJ2-5,CASSQLSDRETQYF,TGTGCCAGCAGCCAACTGAGCGACCGGGAGACCCAGTACTTC
many,-,TRBV7-9,TRBJ1-6,CASSPDSSSASPLHF,TGTGCCAGCAGCCCAGACAGTTCTTCGGCTTCACCCCTCCACTTT
few,-,TRBV6-1,TRBJ2-7,CASSWDVSYEQYF,TGTGCCAGCAGTTGGGACGTCTCCTACGAGCAGTACTTC
many,-,TRBV20-1,TRBJ1-5,CSAPFTGLGNQPQHF,TGCAGTGCTCCTTTCACCGGGCTTGGCAATCAGCCCCAGCATTTT
few,TRBD1,TRBV6-2/TRBV6-3,TRBJ2-2,CASSGPRGRWGTGELFF,TGTGCCAGCAGTGGTCCCAGGGGGCGCTGGGGGACCGGGGAGCTGTTTTTT
many,-,TRBV6-2/TRBV6-3,TRBJ1-2,CASSNDRGYTF,TGTGCCAGCAGTAACGACAGAGGCTACACCTTC
-,-,TRBV20-1,TRBJ2-3,CSANRDTGLDTQYF,TGCAGTGCTAACCGGGACACGGGGCTGGATACGCAGTATTTT
many,-,TRBV2,TRBJ1-1,CASNFLESTEAFF,TGTGCCAGTAACTTTCTGGAGTCCACTGAAGCTTTCTTT
few,TRBD2,TRBV15,TRBJ2-1,CASSRVTSGFNNEQFF,TGTGCCTCCAGCAGGGTAACTAGCGGGTTTAACAATGAGCAGTTCTTC
few,TRBD2,TRBV20-1,TRBJ2-1,CSARDPRTSGSASYNEQFF,TGCAGTGCTAGAGATCCGCGGACTAGCGGGAGTGCCTCCTACAATGAGCAGTTCTTC
many,-,TRBV27,TRBJ2-7,CASRFLYSSYEQYF,TGTGCCAGCAGGTTCCTGTACAGCTCCTACGAGCAGTACTTC
few,-,TRBV28,TRBJ1-2,CASSFGVADYGCTF,TGTGCCAGCAGTTTTGGGGTGGCTGACTATGGCTGCACCTTC
many,TRBD2,TRBV6-2/TRBV6-3,TRBJ2-3,CASQRERIDTQYF,TGTGCCAGTCAGCGGGAGAGGATAGATACGCAGTATTTT
many,-,TRBV15,TRBJ1-1,CATSFKTANTEAFF,TGTGCCACCAGCTTCAAGACAGCGAACACTGAAGCTTTCTTT
many,-,TRBV6-1,TRBJ2-2,CASRPVVGELFF,TGTGCCAGCAGGCCGGTTGTCGGGGAGCTGTTTTTT
-,TRBD1,TRBV12-3/TRBV12-4,TRBJ1-1,CASHPDRGLPTEAFF,TGTGCCAGCCACCCGGACAGGGGGCTTCCCACTGAAGCTTTCTTT
few,-,TRBV7-2,TRBJ1-1,CASSSSQGFWTEAFF,TGTGCCAGCAGCTCTTCCCAGGGCTTTTGGACTGAAGCTTTCTTT
few,-,TRBV7-9,TRBJ1-1,CASSLVGDKNTEAFF,TGTGCCAGCAGCTTAGTTGGGGATAAGAACACTGAAGCTTTCTTT